The table lists the clone carrying this TCR beta chain with a few counts. This sample was taken from a study of blood T cell repertoires in COVID-19. Sequenced by immunoSEQ multiplex PCR; TCRdb stores in-frame clones only, minus some. The sample lists roughly 250,000 clones, around 87% occurring once. This TCR was sampled from a young woman with acute COVID-19. The sample consisted of PBMCs or T cells enriched from blood (not recorded which).

The chain's CDR3 is CASSLTGYYGYTF. The CDR3, as DNA: TGTGCCAGCAGTTTAACAGGGTACTATGGCTACACCTTC. V usage is TRBV28 and J usage is TRBJ1-2, with a tentative D call TRBD1 (6 bases). V lost 2 bases and J lost 3, with 7 bases in between. The CDR3 is 13 amino acids. Germline CDR1 MDHEN, CDR2 SYDVKM.